Each of the 4 T cell receptor beta chains below was sequenced from the same sample in a study of spatial heterogeneity in lung cancer (dated by TCRdb to the late 2010s). The receptor library was made with 5' RACE. Sequencing instrument: NextSeq 500. TCRdb reran the public reads through fastp at Q25 and MiXCR, keeping productive beta chains. Rows with one shared CDR3 protein collapse into an entry with the most common genes and DNA. The sample has around 24,000 distinct CDR3 sequences on record, more than 6.5% of them singletons. The ten largest clones add up to around an eighth of the sample. This specimen's time point label, interpreted: sample taken at primary tumor resection. TCR sequencing used whole RNA extracted from tumor and nontumor lung tissue, or from cryopreserved PBMC samples, without cell sorting. Here the sequenced sample was PBMCs, taken at surgery. The receptors shown here come from a male donor with early-stage non-small cell lung cancer.

This clonotype has at least ten counts. The rearrangement joins TRBV28 to TRBJ1-4; D is undetermined. Trimming removed 1 base from V and 3 bases from J, with 6 bases in between. Germline loops: CDR1 MDHEN, CDR2 SYDVKM. CDR3 length: 14 amino acids. The CDR3: CASSLFMANEKLFF. DNA of the CDR3: TGTGCCAGCAGTTTATTTATGGCTAATGAAAAACTGTTTTTT.

This clonotype was seen ten or more times. This chain joins TRBV20-1 and TRBJ2-7; no clear D. The CDR3 length is 13 residues. Trimming removed 2 bases from V and 0 bases from J, with 8 bases in between. CDR1 and CDR2 (germline): DFQATT, SNEGSKA (reference sequence). The CDR3 nucleotides read TGCAGTGCTAGACAGTTCCCCTCCTACGAGCAGTACTTC. Its translation is CSARQFPSYEQYF.

Within the sample, this clonotype is medium-sized. The J gene is TRBJ2-1, the V gene TRBV7-3, with D perhaps assigned TRBD1 or TRBD2 (5 bases each). The CDR3 is 15 amino acids. V was trimmed by 2 bases and J by 4 bases, leaving 12 bases between them. Per the germline V gene, CDR1 is SGHTA and CDR2 is FQGTGA. The CDR3 nucleotides read TGTGCCAGCAGCTTATCCGGGACCCTATACAATGAGCAGTTCTTC. Amino acids: CASSLSGTLYNEQFF.

This clonotype was seen ten or more times. The chain is built from TRBV4-1 and TRBJ1-1; D unresolved. Germline V gene sequence: CDR1 MGHRA, CDR2 YSYEKL. The CDR3 is 19 residues long. With 0 bases removed from V and 0 bases from J, the gap between germline ends came to 20 bases. The DNA for the CDR3 is TGCGCCAGCAGCCAAGAATCAGGACGCCGTGTAAGAATGAACACTGAAGCTTTCTTT. Protein: CASSQESGRRVRMNTEAFF.